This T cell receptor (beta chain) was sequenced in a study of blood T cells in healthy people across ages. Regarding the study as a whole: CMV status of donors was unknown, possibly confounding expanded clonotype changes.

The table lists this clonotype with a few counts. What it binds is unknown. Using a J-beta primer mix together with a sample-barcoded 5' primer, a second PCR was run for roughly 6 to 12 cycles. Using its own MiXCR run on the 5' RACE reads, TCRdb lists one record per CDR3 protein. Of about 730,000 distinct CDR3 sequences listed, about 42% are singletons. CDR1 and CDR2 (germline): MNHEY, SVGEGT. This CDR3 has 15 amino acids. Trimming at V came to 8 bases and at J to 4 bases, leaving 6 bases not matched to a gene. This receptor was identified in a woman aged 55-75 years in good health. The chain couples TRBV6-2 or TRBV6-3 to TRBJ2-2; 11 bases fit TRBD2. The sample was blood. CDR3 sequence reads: CASDPGLAATGELFF. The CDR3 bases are TGTGCCAGCGATCCGGGACTAGCGGCCACCGGGGAGCTGTTTTTT.